Listed below are T cell receptor beta chains from one sample, sequenced in a study of cytomegalovirus exposure and HLA in healthy donors. This table comes from immunoSEQ multiplex PCR, and its TCRdb copy is limited to in-frame clones, with some not included. The sample includes 180,000 or so clones, 80% to 90% of them seen just once. The sample consisted of PBMCs. These receptors were obtained from a man between 18 and 29 years old in good health and CMV-seropositive. Both conserved end residues are part of each CDR3. Each record gives: clone size, D gene, J gene, V gene, CDR3 protein, CDR3 DNA. A D gene is named only where the DNA matches it firmly. Part of the rows lack a size; the others show once, few, many or a class for expanded clones.

size: .
D: TRBD1
J: TRBJ2-7
V: TRBV10-3
CDR3: CATARDRGYGVEYF
DNA: TGTGCCACTGCCCGGGACAGGGGATATGGTGTAGAGTACTTC

size: .
D: .
J: TRBJ2-5
V: TRBV30
CDR3: CAWSPLSGVPETQYF
DNA: TGTGCCTGGAGCCCCCTCTCGGGGGTACCGGAGACCCAGTACTTC

size: .
D: TRBD1
J: TRBJ2-7
V: TRBV19
CDR3: CASSISWDRKAYEQYF
DNA: TGTGCCAGTAGTATAAGTTGGGACAGGAAAGCCTACGAGCAGTACTTC

size: .
D: .
J: TRBJ1-5
V: TRBV18
CDR3: CASSPRQGNQPQHF
DNA: TGTGCCAGCTCACCACGGCAGGGCAATCAGCCCCAGCATTTT

size: .
D: .
J: TRBJ1-6
V: TRBV5-6
CDR3: CASSFKRRVNSPLHF
DNA: TGTGCCAGCAGCTTTAAACGCAGGGTCAATTCACCCCTCCACTTT

size: once
D: .
J: TRBJ2-7
V: TRBV11-2
CDR3: CASSLEFTAYEQYF
DNA: TGTGCCAGCAGCTTAGAGTTCACTGCGTACGAGCAGTACTTC

size: few
D: TRBD1
J: TRBJ1-4
V: TRBV10-2
CDR3: CASSERTGDEKLFF
DNA: TGCGCCAGCAGTGAAAGGACAGGGGATGAAAAACTGTTTTTT

size: .
D: .
J: TRBJ1-2
V: TRBV7-2
CDR3: CASSLAVGGEIYGYTF
DNA: TGTGCCAGCAGCTTAGCGGTAGGGGGGGAAATCTATGGCTACACCTTC

size: .
D: .
J: TRBJ2-5
V: TRBV6-1
CDR3: CASSEGGLAAQETQYF
DNA: TGTGCCAGCAGTGAAGGGGGGCTAGCTGCCCAAGAGACCCAGTACTTC

size: .
D: TRBD1
J: TRBJ1-1
V: TRBV11-2
CDR3: CASSSKTGDTEAFF
DNA: TGTGCCAGCAGCTCAAAAACAGGGGACACTGAAGCTTTCTTT

size: .
D: TRBD2
J: TRBJ2-1
V: TRBV2
CDR3: CASSLTSGSYNEQFF
DNA: TGTGCCAGCAGCCTAACTAGCGGCTCCTACAATGAGCAGTTCTTC

size: .
D: .
J: TRBJ2-5
V: TRBV6-5
CDR3: CASSPGLLQETQYF
DNA: TGTGCCAGCTCCCCGGGACTCCTCCAAGAGACCCAGTACTTC

size: .
D: TRBD1
J: TRBJ2-7
V: TRBV10-3
CDR3: CAISETGTGGGYEQYF
DNA: TGTGCCATCAGTGAGACCGGGACAGGGGGAGGGTACGAGCAGTACTTC

size: .
D: .
J: TRBJ2-5
V: TRBV18
CDR3: CASSPAATETQYF
DNA: TGTGCCAGCTCACCGGCAGCGACAGAGACCCAGTACTTC

size: .
D: TRBD2
J: TRBJ2-1
V: TRBV7-8
CDR3: CASSSITSGGYNEQFF
DNA: TGTGCCAGCAGCTCAATCACTAGCGGGGGATACAATGAGCAGTTCTTC

size: .
D: .
J: TRBJ2-7
V: TRBV5-8
CDR3: CASSLSLRTYEQYF
DNA: TGTGCCAGCAGCTTGAGTCTCAGGACCTACGAGCAGTACTTC

size: .
D: .
J: TRBJ2-1
V: TRBV19
CDR3: CASSILGGLYNEQFF
DNA: TGTGCCAGTAGTATCCTCGGGGGGCTATACAATGAGCAGTTCTTC

size: .
D: .
J: TRBJ1-2
V: TRBV15
CDR3: CATSRGAPINPNYGYTF
DNA: TGTGCCACCAGCAGAGGGGCGCCGATCAACCCTAACTATGGCTACACCTTC

size: .
D: TRBD1
J: TRBJ1-6
V: TRBV27
CDR3: CASSLLSLGQGTSPLHF
DNA: TGTGCCAGCAGTTTATTAAGTCTGGGACAGGGCACTTCACCCCTCCACTTT

size: .
D: .
J: TRBJ2-5
V: TRBV5-4
CDR3: CASSSDRQETQYF
DNA: TGTGCCAGCAGCTCAGACAGGCAAGAGACCCAGTACTTC

size: .
D: .
J: TRBJ2-3
V: TRBV2
CDR3: CASKKNLGGVTDTQYF
DNA: TGTGCCAGCAAGAAAAATCTTGGCGGGGTGACAGATACGCAGTATTTT

size: .
D: .
J: TRBJ2-2
V: TRBV13
CDR3: CASSLWGAGELFF
DNA: TGTGCCAGCAGCTTGTGGGGGGCCGGGGAGCTGTTTTTT

size: .
D: .
J: TRBJ2-7
V: TRBV11-3
CDR3: CASSLVSSSEQYF
DNA: TGTGCCAGCAGCTTAGTTAGTTCGAGCGAGCAGTACTTC

size: .
D: TRBD1
J: TRBJ1-1
V: TRBV13
CDR3: CASGSGGRNTEAFF
DNA: TGTGCCAGCGGGTCAGGGGGGAGGAACACTGAAGCTTTCTTT

size: few
D: .
J: TRBJ1-5
V: TRBV2
CDR3: CASRRNQPQHF
DNA: TGTGCCAGCAGGCGGAATCAGCCCCAGCATTTT

size: .
D: TRBD2
J: TRBJ2-3
V: TRBV5-1
CDR3: CASSTGDGGGRITQYF
DNA: TGCGCCAGCAGCACCGGGGATGGCGGGGGGAGGATTACGCAGTATTTT

size: .
D: .
J: TRBJ1-5
V: TRBV30
CDR3: CAWSSQGNQPQHF
DNA: TGTGCCTGGAGTTCACAGGGTAATCAGCCCCAGCATTTT

size: .
D: .
J: TRBJ1-5
V: TRBV7-8
CDR3: CASSGIEGRNQPQHF
DNA: TGTGCCAGCAGCGGAATAGAGGGCCGCAATCAGCCCCAGCATTTT

size: .
D: .
J: TRBJ2-3
V: TRBV5-1
CDR3: CASSLRGLSTDTQYF
DNA: TGCGCCAGCAGCTTGCGGGGACTGAGCACAGATACGCAGTATTTT

size: .
D: .
J: TRBJ2-1
V: TRBV9
CDR3: CASSAGSAGEQFF
DNA: TGTGCCAGCAGCGCGGGATCCGCAGGTGAGCAGTTCTTC

size: .
D: .
J: TRBJ2-7
V: TRBV25-1
CDR3: CASSEGGAREQYF
DNA: TGTGCCAGCAGTGAAGGGGGCGCGCGCGAGCAGTACTTC

size: .
D: TRBD2
J: TRBJ2-3
V: TRBV10-3
CDR3: CAIRKGLAGQLTDTQYF
DNA: TGTGCCATCAGAAAGGGACTAGCGGGCCAGCTCACAGATACGCAGTATTTT

size: .
D: .
J: TRBJ1-1
V: TRBV11-2
CDR3: CASSLGQGPMNTEAFF
DNA: TGTGCCAGCAGCTTAGGGCAGGGGCCAATGAACACTGAAGCTTTCTTT

size: .
D: .
J: TRBJ1-1
V: TRBV7-2
CDR3: CASSPGWTEAFF
DNA: TGTGCCAGCAGCCCAGGGTGGACTGAAGCTTTCTTT

size: .
D: .
J: TRBJ2-5
V: TRBV7-9
CDR3: CASSLGQIQETQYF
DNA: TGTGCCAGCAGCTTAGGACAGATCCAAGAGACCCAGTACTTC

size: .
D: TRBD1
J: TRBJ1-4
V: TRBV6-1
CDR3: CASSVGQTVEKLLF
DNA: TGTGCCAGCAGTGTGGGACAGACGGTGGAAAAACTGCTTTTT

size: .
D: .
J: TRBJ1-1
V: TRBV5-1
CDR3: CASSLASQMNTEAFF
DNA: TGCGCCAGCAGCTTGGCCTCGCAGATGAACACTGAAGCTTTCTTT

size: .
D: TRBD2
J: TRBJ2-7
V: TRBV19
CDR3: CASSMGGGLYGEQYF
DNA: TGTGCCAGTAGTATGGGGGGGGGTTTATACGGCGAGCAGTACTTC

size: .
D: TRBD1
J: TRBJ1-4
V: TRBV7-9
CDR3: CASSFTGGAGEKLFF
DNA: TGTGCCAGCAGCTTTACAGGGGGCGCAGGTGAAAAACTGTTTTTT

size: .
D: TRBD1
J: TRBJ1-1
V: TRBV6-1
CDR3: CASRDLIIQGAAFF
DNA: TGTGCCAGCAGAGATCTTATTATCCAGGGGGCAGCTTTCTTT

size: .
D: TRBD1
J: TRBJ1-4
V: TRBV12-5
CDR3: CASGLVRTGGLIPPEGTNEKLFF
DNA: TGTGCTAGTGGTTTGGTAAGGACAGGGGGATTAATACCCCCGGAGGGAACTAATGAAAAACTGTTTTTT

size: .
D: .
J: TRBJ2-2
V: TRBV2
CDR3: CASKARENTGELFF
DNA: TGTGCCAGCAAAGCTCGGGAGAACACCGGGGAGCTGTTTTTT

size: .
D: TRBD1
J: TRBJ1-1
V: TRBV19
CDR3: CASSTRGQLNTEAFF
DNA: TGTGCCAGTAGTACGAGGGGACAGTTGAACACTGAAGCTTTCTTT

size: .
D: TRBD1
J: TRBJ2-1
V: TRBV28
CDR3: CASSTGTGGLYNEQFF
DNA: TGTGCCAGCAGTACAGGAACAGGGGGGTTGTACAATGAGCAGTTCTTC

size: .
D: TRBD2
J: TRBJ2-1
V: TRBV5-1
CDR3: CASSSELAGDNEQFF
DNA: TGCGCCAGCAGCTCCGAACTAGCGGGGGACAATGAGCAGTTCTTC

size: .
D: .
J: TRBJ2-1
V: TRBV4-1
CDR3: CASSHLYNEQFF
DNA: TGCGCCAGCAGCCACCTCTACAATGAGCAGTTCTTC

size: .
D: TRBD1
J: TRBJ2-7
V: TRBV4-1
CDR3: CASSRTLQGAEQYF
DNA: TGCGCCAGCAGCCGAACCCTCCAGGGGGCCGAGCAGTACTTC

size: .
D: TRBD2
J: TRBJ2-1
V: TRBV2
CDR3: CASRPGGGREQFF
DNA: TGTGCCAGCCGTCCGGGGGGGGGACGTGAGCAGTTCTTC

size: .
D: TRBD1
J: TRBJ1-2
V: TRBV30
CDR3: CACFRGLYGYTF
DNA: TGTGCCTGCTTTAGGGGGCTCTATGGCTACACCTTC

size: .
D: TRBD2
J: TRBJ2-1
V: TRBV9
CDR3: CASSVGLAGNNEQFF
DNA: TGTGCCAGCAGCGTAGGACTAGCGGGGAACAATGAGCAGTTCTTC

size: .
D: TRBD1
J: TRBJ1-6
V: TRBV6-1
CDR3: CASSDIGQGVNNSPLHF
DNA: TGTGCCAGCAGTGATATCGGGCAGGGGGTGAATAATTCACCCCTCCACTTT